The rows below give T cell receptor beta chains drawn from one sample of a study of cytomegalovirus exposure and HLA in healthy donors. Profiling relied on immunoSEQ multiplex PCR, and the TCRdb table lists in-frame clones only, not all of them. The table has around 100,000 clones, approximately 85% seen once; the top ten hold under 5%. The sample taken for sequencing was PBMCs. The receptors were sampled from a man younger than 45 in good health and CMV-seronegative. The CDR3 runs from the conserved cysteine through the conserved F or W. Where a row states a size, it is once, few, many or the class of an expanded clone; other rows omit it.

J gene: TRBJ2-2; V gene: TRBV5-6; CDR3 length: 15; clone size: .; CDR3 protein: CASSLKGVPAGELFF
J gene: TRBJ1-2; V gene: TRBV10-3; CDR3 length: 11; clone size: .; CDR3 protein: CAISEGESYTF
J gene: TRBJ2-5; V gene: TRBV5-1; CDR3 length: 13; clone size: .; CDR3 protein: CASSLEGAETQYF
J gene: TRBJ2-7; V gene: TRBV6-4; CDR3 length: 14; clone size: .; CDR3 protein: CASRTFGQTKRQYF
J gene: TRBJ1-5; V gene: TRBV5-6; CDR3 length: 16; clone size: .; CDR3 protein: CASSLLGRDSNQPQHF
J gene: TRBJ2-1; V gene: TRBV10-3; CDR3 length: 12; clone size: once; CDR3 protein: CAIAGGYNEQFF
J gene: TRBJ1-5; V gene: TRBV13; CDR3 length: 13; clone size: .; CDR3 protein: CASSLGTFQPQHF
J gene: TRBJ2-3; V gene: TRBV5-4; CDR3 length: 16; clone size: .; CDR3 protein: CASSSPPVGGLDTQYF
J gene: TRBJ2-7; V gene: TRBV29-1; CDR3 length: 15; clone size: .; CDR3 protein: CSVVWPGQGAHEQYF
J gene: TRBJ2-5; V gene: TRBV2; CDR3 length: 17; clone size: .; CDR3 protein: CASSAGGTSGLQETQYF
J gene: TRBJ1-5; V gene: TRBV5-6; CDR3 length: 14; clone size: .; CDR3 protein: CASSLRGGNQPQHF
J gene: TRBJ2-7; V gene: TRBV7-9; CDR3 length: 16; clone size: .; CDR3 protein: CASSGHRDRADYEQYF
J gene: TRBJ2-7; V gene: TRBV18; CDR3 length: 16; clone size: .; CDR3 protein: CASSPYQGASSYEQYF
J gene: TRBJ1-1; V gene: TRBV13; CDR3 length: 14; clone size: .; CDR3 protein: CASGGVRGDTEAFF
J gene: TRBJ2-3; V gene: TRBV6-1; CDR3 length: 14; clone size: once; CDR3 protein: CASSSPTGSDTQYF
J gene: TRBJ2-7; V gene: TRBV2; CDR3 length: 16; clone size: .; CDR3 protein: CASRTGLAGWVYEQYF
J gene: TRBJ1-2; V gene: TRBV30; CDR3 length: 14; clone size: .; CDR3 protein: CAWQSGQPRWGYTF
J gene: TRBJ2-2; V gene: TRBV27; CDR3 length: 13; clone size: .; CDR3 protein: CASSLGGAGELFF
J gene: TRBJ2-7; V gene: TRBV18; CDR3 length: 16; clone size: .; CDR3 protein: CASSLGPGLAAYEQYF
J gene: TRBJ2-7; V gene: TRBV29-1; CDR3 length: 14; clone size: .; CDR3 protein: CSVEKTGNHYEQYF
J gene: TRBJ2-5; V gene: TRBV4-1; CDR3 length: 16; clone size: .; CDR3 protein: CASSQGSGARVETQYF
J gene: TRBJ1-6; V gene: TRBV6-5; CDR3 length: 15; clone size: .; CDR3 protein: CASSYSGGVNSPLHF
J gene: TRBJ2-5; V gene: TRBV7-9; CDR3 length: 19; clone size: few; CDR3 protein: CASSLGSGPLAGGRETQYF
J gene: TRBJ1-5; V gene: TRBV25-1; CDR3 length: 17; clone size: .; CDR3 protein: CASNQWGGSNSNQPQHF
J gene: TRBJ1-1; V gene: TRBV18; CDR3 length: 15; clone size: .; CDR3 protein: CASSPLQGTNTEAFF
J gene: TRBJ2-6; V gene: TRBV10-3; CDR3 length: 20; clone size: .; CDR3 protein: CAISESPLQGRNSGANVLTF